This T cell receptor (beta chain) was sequenced for a study of blood T cell repertoires in COVID-19 (dated by TCRdb to the early 2020s). For context, the study as a whole: Collaborator samples came from the United States, Italy and Spain and covered acute and convalescent phases of COVID-19. The material from the prospective study consisted of cDNA or gDNA derived from T cells, B-cell-depleted T cells, or PBMCs. Deeply sampled blood TCRbeta repertoires from subjects exposed to, actively infected with, or recovered from COVID-19 were included in the dataset. The repertoires were released in a freely available public database meant as a resource for research on the immune response to SARS-CoV-2. Samples were obtained from the ongoing ImmuneRACE study (first 160 participants) and from over 1,000 subjects provided by 6 global collaborators. Sample metadata almost always included a de-identified subject ID, COVID-19 status, age in years and sex. HLA class I and class II types, where available, came from metadata supplied by the sample provider rather than from assay-based typing.

Collaborating institutions collected whole blood in K2EDTA tubes following their own protocols. For TCRbeta analysis, collaborators shipped samples as frozen whole blood, isolated PBMCs, or DNA extracted from either of those sample types. In regard to this clone: The target of this receptor is not known. Base qualities are missing; no much larger clone stands one base away.

What the authors observed across the whole study: Clinical and demographic metadata were provided uncurated, with the amount varying by source and participant.

The immunoSEQ Assay, a bias-controlled multiplex PCR, was used to amplify TCRbeta CDR3 regions from genomic DNA. Under the source paper's analysis protocol: The number of nucleated cells in each sample was estimated from the amplification of reference gene primers within the assay. To quantify the absolute abundance of each unique TCRbeta CDR3 rearrangement, sequence reads were collapsed and filtered. For each sample, productive Simpson clonality was calculated by taking the square root of Simpson's diversity index across productive rearrangements. TCRdb provides this immuneACCESS table in a form limited to in-frame rearrangements. Some clones are lacking; in checked studies, under half of them reflect an unresolved V gene, and why the rest are absent is not known. D and trimming were read from the DNA, whereas the V and J calls and clone size are those reported in that table. Across this sample there are 99,000 or so clones, with roughly four fifths seen only once. The top ten clonotypes cover about 4.8% of the sample.

Material: peripheral blood. This receptor was obtained from a man in his sixties with acute or convalescent COVID-19.

This receptor has the CDR3 CASSHGQGRRFF. The nucleotides are TGTGCCAGCAGCCACGGACAGGGGAGACGGTTCTTC. The sequence links TRBV7-2 to TRBJ2-1; 9 of the junction bases match TRBD1. Trimming removed 5 bases from V and 15 bases from J; the gene matches leave 8 bases unexplained. The CDR3 holds 12 amino acids from the cysteine to the phenylalanine. Kept here is only the CDR3 DNA, which spans 36 bases and is read in frame from base 1. Based on the germline V gene, the CDR1 and CDR2 sequences are SGHTA and FQGNSA.